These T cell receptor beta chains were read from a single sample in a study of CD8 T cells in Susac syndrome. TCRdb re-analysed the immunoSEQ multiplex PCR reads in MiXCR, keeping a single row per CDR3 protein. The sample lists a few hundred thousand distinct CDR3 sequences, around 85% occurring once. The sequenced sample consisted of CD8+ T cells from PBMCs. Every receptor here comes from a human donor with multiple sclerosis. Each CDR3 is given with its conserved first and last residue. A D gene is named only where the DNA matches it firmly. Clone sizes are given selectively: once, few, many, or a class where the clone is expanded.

CDR3nt: TGTGCCAGCAGCCGTGAGGATCAGCCCCAGCATTTT; CDR3aa: CASSREDQPQHF; abundance: .; j_gene: TRBJ1-5; v_gene: TRBV14; d_gene: .
CDR3nt: TGTGCCAGCATCGGGGTAGGCGGGGAGCTGTTTTTT; CDR3aa: CASIGVGGELFF; abundance: .; j_gene: TRBJ2-2; v_gene: TRBV6-2/TRBV6-3; d_gene: .
CDR3nt: TGTGCCAGCAGCTTGACAGGGTCGTGGGGTGACGAGCAGTACTTC; CDR3aa: CASSLTGSWGDEQYF; abundance: once; j_gene: TRBJ2-7; v_gene: TRBV5-4; d_gene: .
CDR3nt: TGTGCCAGCAGCTTAGAACAGGGCCTTTACAATGAGCAGTTCTTC; CDR3aa: CASSLEQGLYNEQFF; abundance: .; j_gene: TRBJ2-1; v_gene: TRBV7-9; d_gene: .
CDR3nt: TGTGCCAGCTTAGCGGGAGGACACAACGAGCAGTACTTC; CDR3aa: CASLAGGHNEQYF; abundance: .; j_gene: TRBJ2-7; v_gene: TRBV7-9; d_gene: TRBD2
CDR3nt: TGTGCCACCGGGGGGAACTTGAACACCGGGGAGCTGTTTTTT; CDR3aa: CATGGNLNTGELFF; abundance: .; j_gene: TRBJ2-2; v_gene: TRBV24-1; d_gene: .
CDR3nt: TGTGCCAGCAGCGCCGTTGGGGGCTTAAATGAGCAGTTCTTC; CDR3aa: CASSAVGGLNEQFF; abundance: .; j_gene: TRBJ2-1; v_gene: TRBV7-9; d_gene: .
CDR3nt: TGCGCCAGCAGCCAAGATCAGGACTCCTCCAATGAGCAGTTCTTC; CDR3aa: CASSQDQDSSNEQFF; abundance: .; j_gene: TRBJ2-1; v_gene: TRBV4-3; d_gene: .
CDR3nt: TGTGCCAGCAGTTTAGGGACTAGCGGGATTAATGAGCAGTTCTTC; CDR3aa: CASSLGTSGINEQFF; abundance: .; j_gene: TRBJ2-1; v_gene: TRBV27; d_gene: TRBD2
CDR3nt: TGTGCCAGCAGCGGGGACGACTACAATGAGCAGTTCTTC; CDR3aa: CASSGDDYNEQFF; abundance: few; j_gene: TRBJ2-1; v_gene: TRBV5-4; d_gene: .
CDR3nt: TGTGCCACCCGACAGGGCTCCTACGAGCAGTACTTC; CDR3aa: CATRQGSYEQYF; abundance: .; j_gene: TRBJ2-7; v_gene: TRBV6-2/TRBV6-3; d_gene: TRBD1
CDR3nt: TGTGCCAGCAGTTTCGAGGGGATAAATCAGCCCCAGCATTTT; CDR3aa: CASSFEGINQPQHF; abundance: .; j_gene: TRBJ1-5; v_gene: TRBV12-3/TRBV12-4; d_gene: .
CDR3nt: TGTGCCAGCACCACGTTCAACACTGAAGCTTTCTTT; CDR3aa: CASTTFNTEAFF; abundance: once; j_gene: TRBJ1-1; v_gene: TRBV12-3/TRBV12-4; d_gene: .
CDR3nt: TGTGCCAGCAGCTTCGGACAGGGTCACTATGGCTACACCTTC; CDR3aa: CASSFGQGHYGYTF; abundance: .; j_gene: TRBJ1-2; v_gene: TRBV11-2; d_gene: TRBD1
CDR3nt: TGTGCCAGCAGTTTTTACCCCGGGACAGGGGATCAGCCCCAGCATTTT; CDR3aa: CASSFYPGTGDQPQHF; abundance: .; j_gene: TRBJ1-5; v_gene: TRBV27; d_gene: TRBD1
CDR3nt: TGTGCCAGCAGCCCTCGACTAGCGTTGCCCTCCTACAATGAGCAGTTCTTC; CDR3aa: CASSPRLALPSYNEQFF; abundance: .; j_gene: TRBJ2-1; v_gene: TRBV7-6; d_gene: TRBD2
CDR3nt: TGCAGTGCGGAAATTCGAGCGGGAGGGCCGGGTGAGCAGTTCTTC; CDR3aa: CSAEIRAGGPGEQFF; abundance: .; j_gene: TRBJ2-1; v_gene: TRBV20-1; d_gene: TRBD2
CDR3nt: TGTGCCAGCACGAGCTCTGGAAACACCATATATTTT; CDR3aa: CASTSSGNTIYF; abundance: .; j_gene: TRBJ1-3; v_gene: TRBV6-1; d_gene: .
CDR3nt: TGCAGCGTTGTAGGCACTCAAGGGGGCTACACCTTC; CDR3aa: CSVVGTQGGYTF; abundance: .; j_gene: TRBJ1-2; v_gene: TRBV29-1; d_gene: .
CDR3nt: TGTGCCAGCAGCCCGCGGACAGGGGGCTTCTATGGCTACACCTTC; CDR3aa: CASSPRTGGFYGYTF; abundance: .; j_gene: TRBJ1-2; v_gene: TRBV7-6; d_gene: TRBD1
CDR3nt: TGCGCCAGCAGCTTGGGGCCAATCGGAAACACCATATATTTT; CDR3aa: CASSLGPIGNTIYF; abundance: .; j_gene: TRBJ1-3; v_gene: TRBV5-1; d_gene: .
CDR3nt: TGCAGCGGACAGGGCGACACCGGGATAACAGATACGCAGTATTTT; CDR3aa: CSGQGDTGITDTQYF; abundance: .; j_gene: TRBJ2-3; v_gene: TRBV20-1; d_gene: TRBD1
CDR3nt: TGCAGTGCTAGAGGGATAGGACTAGCGGGAATTCGCACCTACAATGAGCAGTTCTTC; CDR3aa: CSARGIGLAGIRTYNEQFF; abundance: .; j_gene: TRBJ2-1; v_gene: TRBV20-1; d_gene: TRBD2